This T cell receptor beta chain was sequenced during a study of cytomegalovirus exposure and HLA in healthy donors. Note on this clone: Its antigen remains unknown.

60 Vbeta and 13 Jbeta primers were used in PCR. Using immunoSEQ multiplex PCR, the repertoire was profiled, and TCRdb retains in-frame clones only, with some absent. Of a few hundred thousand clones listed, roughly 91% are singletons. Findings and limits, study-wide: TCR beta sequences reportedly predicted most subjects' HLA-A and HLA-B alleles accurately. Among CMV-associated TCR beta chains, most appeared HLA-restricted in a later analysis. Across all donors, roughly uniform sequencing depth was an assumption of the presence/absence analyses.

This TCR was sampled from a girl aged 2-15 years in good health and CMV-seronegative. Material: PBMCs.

The CDR3 loop reads CASSYGTWGYGYTF. CDR3 coding DNA: TGTGCCAGCAGCTACGGGACTTGGGGCTATGGCTACACCTTC. The chain carries TRBV7-9 and TRBJ1-2, with D possibly matching TRBD1 (5 bases). This CDR3 has 14 amino acids. Germline-derived CDR1 and CDR2 are SEHNR and FQNEAQ (reference sequence). V shed 4 bases and J shed 4 bases, with 13 bases lying between them.